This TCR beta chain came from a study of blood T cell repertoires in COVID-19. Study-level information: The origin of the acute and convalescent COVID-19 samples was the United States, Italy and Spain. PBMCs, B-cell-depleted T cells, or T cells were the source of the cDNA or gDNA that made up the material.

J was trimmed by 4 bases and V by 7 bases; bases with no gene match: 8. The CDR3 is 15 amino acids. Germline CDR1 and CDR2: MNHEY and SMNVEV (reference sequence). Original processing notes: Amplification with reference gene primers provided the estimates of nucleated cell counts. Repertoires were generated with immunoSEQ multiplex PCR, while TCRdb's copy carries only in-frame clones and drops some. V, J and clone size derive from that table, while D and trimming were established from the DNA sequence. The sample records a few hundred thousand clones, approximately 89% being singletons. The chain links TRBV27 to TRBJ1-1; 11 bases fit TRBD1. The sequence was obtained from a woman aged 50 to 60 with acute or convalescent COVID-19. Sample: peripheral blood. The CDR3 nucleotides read TGTGCCAGCATCGGGTGGACAGGGGGCCTCACTGAAGCTTTCTTT. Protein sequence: CASIGWTGGLTEAFF.